Below, 18 T cell receptor beta chains from the same sample are listed, as sequenced in a study of response to subunit inactivated influenza vaccine. MiXCR, run by TCRdb on the RT-PCR reads, gives a single entry per CDR3 protein. The sample yields just under 550,000 distinct CDR3 sequences, under 25% seen once. The data also belong to a second study, concerning T cells expressing NK-cell markers. From that second work: 5'RACE template switching built TCR beta cDNA with unique molecular identifiers.

The sample was CD4+ T cells sorted from PBMCs, taken 11 to 12 days after vaccination. The receptor set was obtained from a man aged 50 to 60 who received an inactivated influenza vaccine.

The chain has TRBV20-1 and TRBJ1-2, with TRBD1 matching over 7 bases. CDR1 is DFQATT and CDR2 is SNEGSKA in the germline V gene (reference sequence). The CDR3 runs to 13 residues. Trimming cost V 5 bases and J 8 bases; bases outside gene matches: 11. The CDR3 loop reads CSAARTRGEGYTF. The CDR3 DNA reads as TGCAGTGCTGCCCGGACCAGGGGGGAAGGCTACACCTTC.

In its sample, this clonotype was seen a few times. CDR3 coding DNA: TGTGCCCTCCCCCCCCGCAATGAGCAGTTCTTC. It specifies CALPPRNEQFF. This chain connects TRBV6-5 to TRBJ2-1, with D uncertain. The CDR3 has 11 residues. Trimming left V 11 bases short and J 6 bases short, with 11 bases between. The germline gives CDR1 MNHEY, CDR2 SVGAGI.

This clonotype has just a few counts. This chain links TRBV2 with TRBJ2-3, with D possibly being TRBD2 (7 bases). In germline, CDR1 is SNHLY, CDR2 FYNNEI. The CDR3 covers 14 residues. V was cut by 7 bases and J by 5 bases, with 16 bases left in between. CDR3 region: CASKVGGRVDTQYF. DNA for the CDR3: TGTGCCAGCAAGGTGGGGGGGCGTGTAGATACGCAGTATTTT.

This clonotype occurred many times. The V gene is TRBV12-3 or TRBV12-4, the J gene TRBJ2-2, with D unclear. This CDR3 comprises 15 residues. With 2 bases removed from V and 0 bases from J, the gap between germline ends came to 7 bases. The CDR3: CASSLKSANTGELFF. The CDR3, as DNA: TGTGCCAGCAGTTTAAAGTCGGCGAACACCGGGGAGCTGTTTTTT.

This clonotype was seen ten or more times. The chain joins TRBV29-1 to TRBJ2-7; no clear D. Per the germline V gene, CDR1 is SQVTM and CDR2 is ANQGSEA. The V gene lost 6 bases and the J gene lost 7 bases, with 13 bases spanning the gap. The CDR3 extends over 11 amino acids. CDR3 amino acids: CSVSGPREQYF. As DNA, the CDR3 is TGCAGCGTCAGTGGCCCCAGGGAGCAGTACTTC.

This clonotype was found many times. The gene calls are TRBV21-1 and TRBJ2-7; the D call in the table, TRBD1, was not verified against the DNA. TRBV21-1 is a recognized pseudogene. This CDR3 region has 15 residues. CDR3 nucleotides: TGTGCCAGCAGCAAGGGGACAAATCCCCCCTACGAGCAGTACTTC. Protein sequence: CASSKGTNPPYEQYF.

The genes are TRBV7-2 and TRBJ2-1, with 9 bases fitting TRBD2. The length of the CDR3 is 15 residues. V gave up 5 bases and J gave up 3 bases; unmatched junction bases: 5. Germline V gene sequence: CDR1 SGHTA, CDR2 FQGNSA. The CDR3: CASSLGTSYYNEQFF. The CDR3 region has the DNA TGTGCCAGCAGCCTAGGGACTAGCTACTACAATGAGCAGTTCTTC.

This clonotype was seen only a few times. The chain recombines TRBV12-3 or TRBV12-4 with TRBJ2-1, with 9 positions matching TRBD2. The CDR3 loop spans 16 amino acids. V shed 2 bases, J shed 1 base, and the junction held 3 bases outside the gene matches. This CDR3 reads CASSLSGGYSYNEQFF. The CDR3 DNA sequence: TGTGCCAGCAGTTTAAGCGGGGGGTATTCCTACAATGAGCAGTTCTTC.

The J gene is TRBJ2-3, the V gene TRBV24-1; 7 bases agree with TRBD2. V shed 4 bases, J shed 3 bases, and the junction held 9 bases outside the gene matches. The CDR3 runs 16 residues. Germline assignment: CDR1 KGHDR and CDR2 SFDVKD. CDR3 loop: CATSDPERGRTDTQYF. The CDR3 nucleotides read TGTGCCACCAGTGACCCAGAGCGGGGTAGGACAGATACGCAGTATTTT.

This clonotype was observed a few times. The rearrangement links TRBV5-1 to TRBJ1-3, with D unclear. Trimming shortened V by 4 bases and J by 0 bases, and 11 bases separated the two germline ends. CDR3 length equals 15 residues. CDR1 SGHRS and CDR2 YFSETQ come from the germline V gene. This chain's CDR3 is CASSQNTDSGNTIYF. CDR3 coding DNA: TGCGCCAGCAGCCAAAACACAGACTCTGGAAACACCATATATTTT.

The CDR3 sequence is CSASSRLDSGGAETQYF. The CDR3 nucleotides read TGCAGTGCTAGTTCGCGTTTGGATAGCGGGGGGGCAGAGACCCAGTACTTC. The chain carries TRBV20-1 and TRBJ2-5; 11 bases are a match to TRBD2. Germline assignment: CDR1 DFQATT and CDR2 SNEGSKA (reference sequence). J gave up 4 bases and V 3 bases, and 13 bases lay outside the gene matches. The CDR3 contains 17 residues.

The rearrangement links TRBV20-1 to TRBJ2-7; TRBD2 aligns across 7 bases. The CDR3 totals 13 residues. V lost 0 bases, J lost 4 bases, and 3 bases stayed unmatched. Germline V CDR1 and CDR2: DFQATT, SNEGSKA (reference sequence). In nucleotides, the CDR3 is TGCAGTGCTAGAGATAGCGGGCTATACGAGCAGTACTTC. Amino acid sequence: CSARDSGLYEQYF.

This chain uses TRBV5-1 with TRBJ2-1; 14 bases are shared with TRBD2. The CDR3 is made up of 18 amino acids. CDR1 and CDR2 from the germline V gene are SGHRS and YFSETQ. The trim removed 0 bases at V and 9 bases at J, leaving 11 bases unmatched. This chain's CDR3 is CASSLGGLAGGPSFEQFF. DNA of the CDR3: TGCGCCAGCAGCTTGGGCGGACTAGCGGGAGGTCCCTCCTTTGAGCAGTTCTTC.

This clonotype was counted a few times. This chain connects TRBV3-1 to TRBJ2-2; 10 nucleotides agree with TRBD1. The CDR3 has 17 residues. V shed 3 bases and J 6 bases; nucleotides not matched to a gene: 10. Germline CDR1 reads LGHDT; CDR2 reads YNNKEL (reference sequence). The CDR3 bases are TGTGCCAGCAGCCAGGAACCGGGACAGGGGAATCCCGGGGAGCTGTTTTTT. Translated, it gives CASSQEPGQGNPGELFF.

This clonotype was observed a handful of times. V is TRBV28 and J is TRBJ2-5; D possibly corresponds to TRBD1 (6 bases). The CDR3 sequence is 14 residues long. CDR1 and CDR2 from the germline V gene are MDHEN and SYDVKM. Trimming took 5 bases from V and 3 from J, leaving 13 bases between them. The CDR3 here is CASSPPDRKETQYF. The CDR3 DNA reads TGTGCCAGCAGTCCCCCGGACAGAAAAGAGACCCAGTACTTC.

The V and J genes are TRBV7-3 and TRBJ2-2, with 8 bases aligning to TRBD2. The V gene end was trimmed by 5 bases and the J gene end by 6 bases; junction bases not matched to a gene: 11. CDR1 SGHTA and CDR2 FQGTGA come from the germline V gene. This CDR3 region has 16 residues. CDR3 region: CASSPSGETSAGELFF. The CDR3 nucleotides are TGTGCCAGCAGCCCCTCAGGGGAGACTAGCGCCGGGGAGCTGTTTTTT. Full variable domain (missing parts from reference TRBV7-3 and TRBJ2-2): GAGVSQTPSNKVTEKGKYVELRCDPISGHTALYWYRQSLGQGPEFLIYFQGTGAADDSGLPNDRFFAVRPEGSVSTLKIQRTERGDSAVYLCASSPSGETSAGELFFGEGSRLTVL.

The chain employs TRBV20-1 and TRBJ2-7; TRBD2 aligns across 8 bases. This CDR3 comprises 18 residues. The germline V gene has CDR1 DFQATT and CDR2 SNEGSKA (reference sequence). Trimming at V came to 0 bases and at J to 2 bases, leaving 15 bases not matched to a gene. The CDR3 nucleotides are TGCAGTGCTAGAGATAGGTCTCTAGCGGGTCCACCAACCTACGAGCAGTACTTC. Translating gives CSARDRSLAGPPTYEQYF.

The chain combines TRBV5-5 with TRBJ2-7, with 11 positions matching TRBD2. Unmatched junction bases numbered 3, after V lost 2 bases and J lost 2 bases. This CDR3 has 15 residues. From germline, CDR1 is SGHKS and CDR2 YYEKEE (reference sequence). This CDR3 is CASSFSGRDPYEQYF. The CDR3 bases are TGTGCCAGCAGCTTTAGCGGGAGGGATCCCTACGAGCAGTACTTC.